This is a list of T cell receptor beta chains from one sample in a study of T cell responses to AZD1222 COVID-19 vaccine. Assay: immunoSEQ multiplex PCR; the TCRdb copy retains only in-frame clones and omits some. The profile shows 93,000 or so clones, roughly 91% of them singletons. The sample here was peripheral blood, taken on day 0 of AZD1222 vaccination. The source of these receptors is an adult in good health. CDR3s include the opening cysteine and the closing phenylalanine or tryptophan. Fields, in order: CDR3 length, J gene, D gene, V gene, clone size, CDR3 DNA, CDR3 protein. The D gene is left open where the match is weak. Size is stated for part of the rows, as once, few or many counts, or as a class when the clone is expanded.

>20|TRBJ1-4|TRBD1|TRBV27|.
TGTGCCAGCAGTTTATCCTGGCGCCGGGACAGGGAAAGAACTAATGAAAAACTGTTTTTT
CASSLSWRRDRERTNEKLFF
>13|TRBJ1-1|.|TRBV11-2|.
TGTGCCAGCAAGAATACAGGGAACACTGAAGCTTTCTTT
CASKNTGNTEAFF
>14|TRBJ2-7|.|TRBV10-3|.
TGTGCCATCAGTGACCCCAGCACCTCCTACGAGCAGTACTTC
CAISDPSTSYEQYF
>18|TRBJ2-7|TRBD2|TRBV28|.
TGTGCCAGCAGTTCCCCCGGCTCTAGGACTAGCGCCTTCTACGAGCAGTACTTC
CASSSPGSRTSAFYEQYF
>15|TRBJ1-1|TRBD1|TRBV4-1|.
TGCGCCAGCAGCCAAGGAGTCGACAGGGGGACTGAAGCTTTCTTT
CASSQGVDRGTEAFF
>16|TRBJ2-3|TRBD2|TRBV7-8|once
TGTGCCAGCAGCTCCTACCCAGCGGGAGTCCCAGATACGCAGTATTTT
CASSSYPAGVPDTQYF
>15|TRBJ2-7|.|TRBV7-2|.
TGTGCCAGCAGCCCGACCAGGGAGGCACTCTACGAGCAGTACTTC
CASSPTREALYEQYF
>18|TRBJ1-1|TRBD1|TRBV27|.
TGTGCCAGCAGCCAATATCCGGGACAGGGGAGGAGGCGCACTGAAGCTTTCTTT
CASSQYPGQGRRRTEAFF
>18|TRBJ2-3|.|TRBV19|.
TGTGCCAGTAGTATAGATCGGGGCTCTAAACGGTGGAAAGATACGCAGTATTTT
CASSIDRGSKRWKDTQYF
>14|TRBJ1-6|.|TRBV30|.
TGTGCCTGGGGTGGACAAGCCATATATTCACCCCTCCACTTT
CAWGGQAIYSPLHF
>16|TRBJ2-1|TRBD2|TRBV2|.
TGTGCCAGCAGATACCTAGCGGGAGCATTCCGCAATGAGCAGTTCTTC
CASRYLAGAFRNEQFF
>16|TRBJ2-3|.|TRBV7-7|.
TGTGCCAGCAGCTTGGAACCCCTCGGGCCGACAGATACGCAGTATTTT
CASSLEPLGPTDTQYF
>15|TRBJ1-4|.|TRBV11-2|.
TGTGCCAGCAGCTTAGATCGGGGGCGGAGGGAAAAACTGTTTTTT
CASSLDRGRREKLFF
>14|TRBJ1-4|.|TRBV19|.
TGTGCCAGTAGTATTCCAGGGATGAATGAAAAACTGTTTTTT
CASSIPGMNEKLFF
>15|TRBJ2-5|.|TRBV19|.
TGTGCCAGTAGTATGGGAAGGGTCGTTAAAGAGACCCAGTACTTC
CASSMGRVVKETQYF
>14|TRBJ2-7|TRBD1|TRBV13|.
TGTGCCAGCAGCTCGGGACAGGGGATCTACGAGCAGTACTTC
CASSSGQGIYEQYF
>15|TRBJ2-1|TRBD2|TRBV7-3|.
TGTGCCAGCAGGTATGGACTAGCGGGTTACAATGAGCAGTTCTTC
CASRYGLAGYNEQFF
>19|TRBJ1-5|.|TRBV21-1|.
TGTGCCAGCAGCAAATTGGGGACCGAGCCAAAATGTCGCAATCAGCCCCAGCATTTT
CASSKLGTEPKCRNQPQHF
>14|TRBJ2-7|.|TRBV30|.
TGTGCCTGGAGTGGCACAGGGATGACCTACGAGCAGTACTTC
CAWSGTGMTYEQYF
>13|TRBJ2-7|.|TRBV27|.
TGTGCCAGCGGCTCAACGCCAAAATACGAGCAGTACTTC
CASGSTPKYEQYF
>13|TRBJ1-4|TRBD1|TRBV25-1|.
TGTGCCAGCAGTGTGACAGGGGGGGAAAAACTGTTTTTT
CASSVTGGEKLFF
>17|TRBJ2-2|.|TRBV9|.
TGTGCCAGCAGCGTAGGGGGTACGGGAGTGGTAACCGGGGAGCTGTTTTTT
CASSVGGTGVVTGELFF
>13|TRBJ2-7|TRBD2|TRBV18|.
TGTGCCAGCTCACCGAGCGGGACCTACGAGCAGTACTTC
CASSPSGTYEQYF
>16|TRBJ1-1|.|TRBV6-2/TRBV6-3|.
TGTGCCAGCAGTTACTGGCAGGTAGGGGAGAACACTGAAGCTTTCTTT
CASSYWQVGENTEAFF
>14|TRBJ1-6|.|TRBV6-5|.
TGTGCCAGCAGTTACCGGGGACCTCATTCACCCCTCCACTTT
CASSYRGPHSPLHF
>11|TRBJ1-1|.|TRBV28|few
TGTGCCAGCCTGGGGAACGCTGAAGCTTTCTTT
CASLGNAEAFF
>19|TRBJ2-3|.|TRBV30|.
TGTGCCTGGAGTGTATCTAGAGCCCCCAGATTGGCCAGCACAGATACGCAGTATTTT
CAWSVSRAPRLASTDTQYF
>11|TRBJ1-2|.|TRBV19|.
TGTGCCACCTCGGCTAACTATGGCTACACCTTC
CATSANYGYTF
>15|TRBJ2-2|.|TRBV16|.
TGTGCCAGCAGCCACACGATCAACGGCGGCGGGGAGCTGTTTTTT
CASSHTINGGGELFF
>14|TRBJ2-5|.|TRBV5-1|few
TGCGCCAGCAGCTTCGGGACTGGGGGAGAGACCCAGTACTTC
CASSFGTGGETQYF
>16|TRBJ2-7|.|TRBV27|.
TGTGCCACCCTACCCGACCCTAGCGCAAGCTCCTACGAGCAGTACTTC
CATLPDPSASSYEQYF
>16|TRBJ2-5|.|TRBV9|.
TGTGCCAGCAGCGTAGGAATTGCGAGGGCCCAAGAGACCCAGTACTTC
CASSVGIARAQETQYF
>14|TRBJ1-5|.|TRBV7-9|few
TGTGCCAGCAGCTATTCCAATAGCAATCAGCCCCAGCATTTT
CASSYSNSNQPQHF
>14|TRBJ2-5|.|TRBV5-1|.
TGCGCCAGCAGCTTGGCTCAGGTCCAAGAGACCCAGTACTTC
CASSLAQVQETQYF
>13|TRBJ2-1|TRBD2|TRBV30|.
TGTGCCTGCCTAGCGGGAGTCATCAATGAGCAGTTCTTC
CACLAGVINEQFF
>16|TRBJ2-1|.|TRBV19|.
TGTGCCAGTAGTACCCAACAGGGGGAGGGCTACAATGAGCAGTTCTTC
CASSTQQGEGYNEQFF
>13|TRBJ1-5|.|TRBV27|.
TGTGCCAGCAGGTTACAGGGTCCTCAGCCCCAGCATTTT
CASRLQGPQPQHF
>13|TRBJ2-3|TRBD1|TRBV27|.
TGTGCCAGCAGAAAGACAGGGACAGATACGCAGTATTTT
CASRKTGTDTQYF
>15|TRBJ1-5|TRBD1|TRBV28|.
TGTGCCAGCAGTTTGGACAGGTATAGCAATCAGCCCCAGCATTTT
CASSLDRYSNQPQHF
>15|TRBJ1-1|TRBD1|TRBV11-2|.
TGTGCCAGCAGCTTTCCAGACAGGGGAAGGGCTGAAGCTTTCTTT
CASSFPDRGRAEAFF
>18|TRBJ2-1|.|TRBV19|hyperexpanded
TGTGCCAGTAGTCCGCAAAGACTGACTATGCCCAGGCACAATGAGCAGTTCTTC
CASSPQRLTMPRHNEQFF
>14|TRBJ1-3|.|TRBV7-2|.
TGTGCCAGCAGCTTAGCAGGGGGTGGGAACACCATATATTTT
CASSLAGGGNTIYF
>14|TRBJ2-1|.|TRBV6-5|few
TGTGCCAGCAGTTACTCGGGGGCTAGAAATGAGCAGTTCTTC
CASSYSGARNEQFF
>14|TRBJ1-4|.|TRBV27|.
TGTGCCAGCAGTCCCGTTAGGCCTAATGAAAAACTGTTTTTT
CASSPVRPNEKLFF
>13|TRBJ1-5|TRBD1|TRBV25-1|few
TGTGCCAGCAGCACAGGGGGAGCTCAGCCCCAGCATTTT
CASSTGGAQPQHF
>16|TRBJ2-6|.|TRBV18|.
TGTGCCAGCTCACCAGTCCTGGACTCTGGGGCCAACGTCCTGACTTTC
CASSPVLDSGANVLTF
>14|TRBJ1-3|.|TRBV19|.
TGTGCCAGTAGTATAGGGCACGAAGGAAACACCATATATTTT
CASSIGHEGNTIYF
>15|TRBJ1-5|TRBD1|TRBV6-5|.
TGTGCCAGCAGTCGGACAGGGTTGGGCAATCAGCCCCAGCATTTT
CASSRTGLGNQPQHF
>14|TRBJ1-6|.|TRBV14|once
TGTGCCAGCAGCAAAGACCTTGTATATTCACCCCTCCACTTT
CASSKDLVYSPLHF
>16|TRBJ2-3|.|TRBV2|.
TGTGCCAGCAGTGTAATGCCGGAGATCCAAGGAGATACGCAGTATTTT
CASSVMPEIQGDTQYF
>13|TRBJ2-1|.|TRBV29-1|.
TGCAGCGTTGCGGGATTTCCCTACAATGAGCAGTTCTTC
CSVAGFPYNEQFF